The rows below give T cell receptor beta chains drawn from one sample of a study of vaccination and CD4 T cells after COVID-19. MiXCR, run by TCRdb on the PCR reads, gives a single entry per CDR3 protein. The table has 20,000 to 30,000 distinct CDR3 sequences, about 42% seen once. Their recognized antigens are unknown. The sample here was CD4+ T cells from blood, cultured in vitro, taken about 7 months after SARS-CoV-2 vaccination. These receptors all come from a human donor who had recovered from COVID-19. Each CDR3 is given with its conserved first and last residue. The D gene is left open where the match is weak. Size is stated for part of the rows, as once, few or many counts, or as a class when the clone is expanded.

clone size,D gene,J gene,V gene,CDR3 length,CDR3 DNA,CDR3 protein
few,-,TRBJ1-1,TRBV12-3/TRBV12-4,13,TGTGCCAGCTCCCGGAAGGGGTATCGTGAAGCTTTCTTT,CASSRKGYREAFF
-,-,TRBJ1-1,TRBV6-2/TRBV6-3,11,TGTGCCAGCAGTTACTCTTCAAGGGCTTTCTTT,CASSYSSRAFF
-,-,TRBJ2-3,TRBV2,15,TGTGCCAGCTTTGGGGGAGTGGGCGTCTCAGATACGCAGTATTTT,CASFGGVGVSDTQYF
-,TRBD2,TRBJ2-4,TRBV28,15,TGTGCCAGCACCCCCCGCGGGGGAGGCAAAAACATTCAGTACTTC,CASTPRGGGKNIQYF
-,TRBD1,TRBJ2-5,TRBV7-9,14,TGTGCCAGCAGCTTAGTGACAGGGATGGAGACCCAGTACTTC,CASSLVTGMETQYF
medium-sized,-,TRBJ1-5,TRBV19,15,TGTGCCAGTAGTTCAGCATGGAATAGCAATCAGCCCCAGCATTTT,CASSSAWNSNQPQHF
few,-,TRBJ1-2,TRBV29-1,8,TGCAGCGCAGATGGCTACACCTTC,CSADGYTF
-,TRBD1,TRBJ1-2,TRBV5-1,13,TGCGCCAGCAGCCGGGACAGTAACTATGGCTACACCTTC,CASSRDSNYGYTF
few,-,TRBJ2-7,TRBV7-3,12,TGTGCCAGCTCGGAAATCGGGGGCGAGCAGTACTTC,CASSEIGGEQYF
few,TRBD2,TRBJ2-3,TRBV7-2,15,TGTGCCAGCGGGGGACTAGCGGGACTTACAGATACGCAGTATTTT,CASGGLAGLTDTQYF
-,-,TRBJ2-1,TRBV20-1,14,TGCAGTGCTAAGCAGGGATCGACCTACAATGAGCAGTTCTTC,CSAKQGSTYNEQFF
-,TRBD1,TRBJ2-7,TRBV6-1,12,TGTGCCAGCAGTCGACAGGGCTACGAGCAGTACTTC,CASSRQGYEQYF
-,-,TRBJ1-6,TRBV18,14,TGTGCCAGCTCACCACCGGGACACAATTCACCCCTCCACTTT,CASSPPGHNSPLHF
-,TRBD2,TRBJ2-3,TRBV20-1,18,TGCAGTGCTAGAGATATACCGGGACTAGCGGGAGATGCAGATACGCAGTATTTT,CSARDIPGLAGDADTQYF
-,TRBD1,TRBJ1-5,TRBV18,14,TGTGCCAGCTCACCGACAGGGGGCTATCAGCCCCAGCATTTT,CASSPTGGYQPQHF
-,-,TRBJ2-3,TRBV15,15,TGTGCCACCAGCAGAGCCATTACTACCACAGATACGCAGTATTTT,CATSRAITTTDTQYF
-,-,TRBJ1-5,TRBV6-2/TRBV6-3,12,TGTGCCAGCGGGGCGGTCAATCAGCCCCAGCATTTT,CASGAVNQPQHF
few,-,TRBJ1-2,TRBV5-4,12,TGTGCCAGCAGCCCGGGTCGGAATGGCTACACCTTC,CASSPGRNGYTF
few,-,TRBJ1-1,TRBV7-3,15,TGTGCCAGCAGCTTAACCGGAACATGGGACACTGAAGCTTTCTTT,CASSLTGTWDTEAFF
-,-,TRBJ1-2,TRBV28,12,TGTGCCAGCAGTACAGGGTCCCTTTCCTACACCTTC,CASSTGSLSYTF
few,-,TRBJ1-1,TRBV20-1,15,TGCAGTGCTAGAGGGGGACGAGGAGGTCACACTGAAGCTTTCTTT,CSARGGRGGHTEAFF
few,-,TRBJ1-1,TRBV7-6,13,TGTGCCAGCACCTTACAGGGGAACACTGAAGCTTTCTTT,CASTLQGNTEAFF
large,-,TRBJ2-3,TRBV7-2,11,TGTGCCAGCAGCTTAACAGATACGCAGTATTTT,CASSLTDTQYF
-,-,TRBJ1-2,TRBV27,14,TGTGCCAGCAGTTTAGCAGGGACTAACTATGGCTACACCTTC,CASSLAGTNYGYTF
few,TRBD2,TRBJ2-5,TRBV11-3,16,TGTGCCAGCAGCCCGGGAGGTGGTAGCGGAATGGGGACCCAGTACTTC,CASSPGGGSGMGTQYF
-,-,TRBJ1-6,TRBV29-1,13,TGCAGCATGTCGACCGATTATAATTCACCCCTCCACTTT,CSMSTDYNSPLHF
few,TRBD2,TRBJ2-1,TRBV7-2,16,TGTGCCAGCAGCACGAGGTCTAGCGGGTATTACAATGAGCAGTTCTTC,CASSTRSSGYYNEQFF
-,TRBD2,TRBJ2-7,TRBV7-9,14,TGTGCCAGCAGCCCCAGCGGGGCCTCCTACGAGCAGTACTTC,CASSPSGASYEQYF